A single sample gave rise to the 26 T cell receptor beta chains below, sequenced in a study of blood T cells in healthy people across ages. Through a sample-barcoded 5' primer and a J-beta primer mix, a second PCR was run for roughly 6 to 11 cycles. MiXCR was run by TCRdb on the 5' RACE reads, yielding one entry per CDR3 protein. The top ten hold under 20% of the sample, which has fewer than 1,000,000 distinct CDR3 sequences, under 55% seen once. Sequenced sample: blood. Every receptor here comes from a man aged 60 to 75 in good health.

This clonotype occurred a few times. V and J are TRBV5-5 and TRBJ2-7; 9 nucleotides align to TRBD1. The closer fit of TRBJ2-5 to the DNA end suggests the J call may be wrong. Germline V gene sequence: CDR1 SGHKS, CDR2 YYEKEE (reference sequence). The CDR3 is 15 residues long. The CDR3: CASSFPRDRVETQYF. In DNA, the CDR3 is TGTGCCAGCAGTTTTCCTCGGGACAGGGTAGAGACCCAGTACTTC.

The genes are TRBV12-3 or TRBV12-4 and TRBJ2-1, with 7 bases fitting TRBD1. This CDR3 has 15 residues. J was trimmed by 8 bases and V by 5 bases; bases with no gene match: 12. This CDR3 reads CASSQRGRRDHEQFF. CDR3 nucleotide sequence: TGTGCCAGCAGTCAAAGGGGGCGCAGGGATCATGAGCAGTTCTTC.

The chain employs TRBV5-6 and TRBJ1-2; D may be TRBD1 (5 bases). The CDR3 spans 12 residues. Trimming cost V 4 bases and J 8 bases, with 12 bases left between them. The germline V gene encodes CDR1 SGHDT and CDR2 YYEEEE. Written as DNA, the CDR3 is TGTGCCAGCAGCCTGGACATAGGCGGCTACACCTTC. Its translation is CASSLDIGGYTF.

This chain connects TRBV6-2 or TRBV6-3 to TRBJ2-3; 15 bases agree with TRBD2. With V trimmed by 6 bases and J by 2 bases, 3 bases remained unmatched. The CDR3 runs 16 residues. Germline V gives CDR1 MNHEY, CDR2 SVGEGT. CDR3 coding DNA: TGTGCCAGCAGGGGGACTAGCGGGGGGTTCACAGATACGCAGTATTTT. Residues: CASRGTSGGFTDTQYF.

This clonotype was counted a few times. The rearrangement links TRBV9 to TRBJ2-1; 12 nucleotides line up with TRBD1. This CDR3 comprises 16 residues. Losses at the gene ends were 4 bases for V and 8 bases for J; bases not matched to a gene: 10. CDR1 and CDR2 (germline): SGDLS, YYNGEE. The chain's CDR3 is CASSPRGTGGRDEQFF. The CDR3 nucleotides read TGTGCCAGCAGCCCCCGTGGGACAGGGGGCCGTGATGAGCAGTTCTTC.

The genes are TRBV18 and TRBJ2-1; possibly TRBD1 for D (5 bases). V was trimmed by 4 bases and J by 0 bases, leaving 13 bases between them. Germline-derived CDR1 and CDR2 are KGHSH and LQKENI. CDR3 length: 16 residues. In DNA, the CDR3 is TGTGCCAGCTCACGTTGGGGCTCCAGCTCCTACAATGAGCAGTTCTTC. Its protein product is CASSRWGSSSYNEQFF.

In this sample, this clonotype turned up a few times. The chain couples TRBV20-1 to TRBJ2-1; the match to TRBD2 covers 9 bases. V lost 3 bases, J lost 4 bases, and 4 bases stayed unmatched. CDR1 and CDR2 from the germline V gene are DFQATT and SNEGSKA (reference sequence). The CDR3 length is 14 residues. In DNA, the CDR3 is TGCAGTGCTAGCCCGACTAGCGGATACAATGAGCAGTTCTTC. Its translation: CSASPTSGYNEQFF.

This chain connects TRBV27 to TRBJ2-3, with D possibly matching TRBD1 (6 bases). Trimming cost V 2 bases and J 2 bases, with 8 bases left between them. Germline V CDR1 and CDR2: MNHEY, SMNVEV (reference sequence). The CDR3 totals 14 residues. CDR3 DNA sequence: TGTGCCAGCAGTTTAGGACAGTTCACAGATACGCAGTATTTT. Translating gives CASSLGQFTDTQYF.

The table lists this clonotype with a few counts. V gene TRBV29-1 combines with J gene TRBJ2-7; D gene ambiguous. Germline CDR1 is SQVTM and CDR2 is ANQGSEA. The V end was cut by 4 bases, the J end by 3 bases, with 16 bases between. The CDR3 spans 14 residues. The CDR3 DNA sequence: TGCAGCGTTGTTTCGCCCCCTCCTCTCTACGAGCAGTACTTC. This encodes CSVVSPPPLYEQYF.

This clonotype was observed a few times. The chain combines TRBV7-3 with TRBJ2-3; 9 positions match TRBD2. The J segment lost 4 bases and the V segment lost 6 bases, leaving 8 bases of the junction unmatched. Looked up from germline, CDR1 is SGHTA and CDR2 is FQGTGA. The CDR3 is 15 residues long. CDR3 loop: CASSSGGSNSDTQYF. The CDR3 DNA sequence: TGTGCCAGCAGTAGCGGGGGATCCAATTCAGATACGCAGTATTTT.

A few counts support this clonotype. This chain joins TRBV20-1 and TRBJ2-3; perhaps TRBD2 as D (7 bases). Germline CDR1 reads DFQATT; CDR2 reads SNEGSKA (reference sequence). This CDR3 is 15 amino acids long. V was trimmed by 3 bases and J by 2 bases, leaving 15 bases between them. CDR3 nucleotides: TGCAGTGCTAGCAGCATGGCGGGGGCCACAGATACGCAGTATTTT. Encoded protein: CSASSMAGATDTQYF.

This sequence joins TRBV6-2 or TRBV6-3 and TRBJ1-4; D gene unclear. V was shortened by 2 bases and J by 0 bases, with 7 bases between the two germline ends. The CDR3 extends over 15 amino acids. CDR1 MNHEY and CDR2 SVGEGT come from the germline V gene. CDR3 in DNA: TGTGCCAGCAGTTACCAGGAGTCAACTAATGAAAAACTGTTTTTT. It specifies CASSYQESTNEKLFF.

CDR3 in amino acids: CASSFRGLAYNEQFF. The DNA of the CDR3 is TGTGCCAGCTCCTTTAGGGGACTAGCCTACAATGAGCAGTTCTTC. The chain combines TRBV6-5 with TRBJ2-1; 8 bases line up with TRBD2. Germline values: CDR1 MNHEY, CDR2 SVGAGI. The CDR3 sequence is 15 residues long. Trimming removed 8 bases from V and 2 bases from J; junction bases left unmatched: 8.

The chain joins TRBV12-3 or TRBV12-4 to TRBJ2-7; a weak D match, TRBD1 (5 bases). The germline V and J ends were trimmed by 3 bases and 5 bases, with 20 bases remaining between them. This CDR3 has 16 residues. The CDR3 DNA is TGTGCCAGCAGTTTGAGCAGGGTCGCGACCCTTGACGAGCAGTACTTC. It translates to CASSLSRVATLDEQYF.

This sequence joins TRBV12-3 or TRBV12-4 and TRBJ2-3, with D possibly called TRBD1 or TRBD2 (5 bases each). Trimming shortened V by 11 bases and J by 5 bases, and 20 bases separated the two germline ends. The CDR3 length is 14 residues. The CDR3 here is CAVSPGQEKDTQYF. The DNA for the CDR3 is TGTGCCGTATCTCCGGGGCAAGAAAAAGATACGCAGTATTTT.

The gene calls are TRBV6-2 or TRBV6-3 and TRBJ2-7, with TRBD1 matching over 9 bases. Germline CDR1 is MNHEY and CDR2 is SVGEGT. CDR3 length: 18 amino acids. The junction had 13 bases not matched to a gene; V was cut back by 4 bases and J by 0 bases. The DNA for the CDR3 is TGTGCCAGCAGTTCCCGTCCCGGGACAGGGAAGGTCTCCTACGAGCAGTACTTC. It translates to CASSSRPGTGKVSYEQYF.

The table lists this clonotype with a few counts. J is TRBJ1-2 and V is TRBV19, with 9 bases fitting TRBD1. Trimming cost V 5 bases and J 4 bases; bases outside gene matches: 5. Germline V CDR1 and CDR2: LNHDA, SQIVND (reference sequence). This CDR3 region has 14 residues. CDR3 protein: CASSSTGGIYGYTF. Written as DNA, the CDR3 is TGTGCCAGTAGTTCGACAGGGGGGATCTATGGCTACACCTTC.

As regards this clonotype: One junction end does not reproduce the germline sequence, and a read error may be involved. This chain joins TRBV7-6 and TRBJ2-5; possible D gene TRBD2, 6 bases. This CDR3 is 14 amino acids long. Germline V gives CDR1 SGHVS, CDR2 FNYEAQ. The CDR3 is CTSSPYTGEETQYF. DNA of the CDR3: TGTACCAGCAGCCCCTACACGGGAGAAGAGACCCAGTACTTC.

The table lists this clonotype with many counts. The genes are TRBV7-2 and TRBJ2-3; 7 bases align to TRBD1. The trim removed 6 bases at V and 1 base at J, leaving 4 bases unmatched. Germline CDR1 reads SGHTA; CDR2 reads FQGNSA. The CDR3 sequence is 14 residues long. CDR3 in DNA: TGTGCCAGCAGTTTGCAGGGGGGCACAGATACGCAGTATTTT. Protein product: CASSLQGGTDTQYF. Complete variable domain (other parts from reference TRBV7-2 and TRBJ2-3): GAGVSQSPSNKVTEKGKDVELRCDPISGHTALYWYRQSLGQGLEFLIYFQGNSAPDKSGLPSDRFSAERTGGSVSTLTIQRTQQEDSAVYLCASSLQGGTDTQYFGPGTRLTVL.

The gene calls are TRBV25-1 and TRBJ2-5, with D possibly called TRBD1 or TRBD2 (6 bases each). The CDR3 totals 15 residues. Germline CDR1 reads MGHDK; CDR2 reads SYGVNS. Deletions cut 5 bases from V and 0 bases from J, with 13 bases between. The CDR3 loop is CASSMGGTYQETQYF. The CDR3 DNA reads TGTGCCAGCAGTATGGGGGGCACTTACCAAGAGACCCAGTACTTC.

This clonotype was observed a few times. The rearrangement links TRBV6-6 to TRBJ2-7, with D hard to call. Trimming shortened V by 1 base and J by 4 bases, and 11 bases separated the two germline ends. The CDR3 is 14 residues long. Per the germline V gene, CDR1 is MNHNY and CDR2 is SVGAGI (reference sequence). CDR3 sequence (DNA): TGTGCCAGCAGTTACTACGGAGCCCCTTACGAGCAGTACTTC. Translation: CASSYYGAPYEQYF.

This clonotype occurred a few times. This chain links TRBV12-3 or TRBV12-4 with TRBJ2-7; 9 bases are shared with TRBD1. The junction had 3 bases not matched to a gene; V was cut back by 6 bases and J by 3 bases. There are 13 residues in the CDR3. CDR3: CASRGQGNYEQYF. The CDR3 DNA sequence: TGTGCCAGCAGGGGACAGGGTAACTACGAGCAGTACTTC.

The rearrangement joins TRBV12-3 or TRBV12-4 to TRBJ2-5; 9 bases are a match to TRBD1. The DNA end is more similar to TRBJ2-7, so the J call may be wrong. The CDR3 extends over 13 amino acids. The CDR3 sequence is CASRGQGIGEQYF. The CDR3 DNA sequence: TGTGCCAGCAGGGGACAGGGAATTGGCGAGCAGTACTTC.

This clonotype has at least ten counts. This chain connects TRBV7-9 to TRBJ1-1; D gene ambiguous. The germline gives CDR1 SEHNR, CDR2 FQNEAQ (reference sequence). The CDR3 is 13 amino acids. Trimming shortened V by 6 bases and J by 4 bases, and 12 bases separated the two germline ends. This chain's CDR3 is CASSSAGGTEAFF. The CDR3, as DNA: TGTGCCAGCAGTTCAGCCGGAGGCACTGAAGCTTTCTTT.

This rearrangement joins TRBV7-9 to TRBJ2-5; no definite D call. Trimming cost V 5 bases and J 2 bases, with 21 bases left between them. Germline assignment: CDR1 SEHNR and CDR2 FQNEAQ (reference sequence). This CDR3 has 17 amino acids. The CDR3 DNA reads TGTGCCAGCAGCACCATCACCATGATAGCAGATCAAGAGACCCAGTACTTC. Its protein is CASSTITMIADQETQYF.

This clonotype appeared once. J is TRBJ2-1 and V is TRBV7-8; no clear D gene. Trimming stripped 5 bases from V and 4 bases from J, with 21 bases between. This CDR3 has 17 amino acids. Germline-derived CDR1 and CDR2 are SGHVS and FQNEAQ. The CDR3 region has the DNA TGTGCCAGCAGCCCCCTCAGTGTCAAGCCGTATTACAATGAGCAGTTCTTC. Translated, it gives CASSPLSVKPYYNEQFF.